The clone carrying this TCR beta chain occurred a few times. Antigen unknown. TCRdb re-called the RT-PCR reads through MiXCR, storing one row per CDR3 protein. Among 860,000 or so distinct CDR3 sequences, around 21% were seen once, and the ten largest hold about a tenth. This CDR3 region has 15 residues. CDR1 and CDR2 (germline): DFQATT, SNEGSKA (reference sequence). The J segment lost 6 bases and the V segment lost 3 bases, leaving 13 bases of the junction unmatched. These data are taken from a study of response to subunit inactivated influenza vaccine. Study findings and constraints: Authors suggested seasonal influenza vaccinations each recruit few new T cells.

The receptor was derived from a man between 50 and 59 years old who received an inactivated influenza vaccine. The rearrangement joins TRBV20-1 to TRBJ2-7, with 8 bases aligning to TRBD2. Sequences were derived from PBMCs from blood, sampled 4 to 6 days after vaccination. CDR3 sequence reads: CSASSAGAMLREQYF. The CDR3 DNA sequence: TGCAGTGCTAGTTCAGCGGGAGCAATGCTTCGCGAGCAGTACTTC.